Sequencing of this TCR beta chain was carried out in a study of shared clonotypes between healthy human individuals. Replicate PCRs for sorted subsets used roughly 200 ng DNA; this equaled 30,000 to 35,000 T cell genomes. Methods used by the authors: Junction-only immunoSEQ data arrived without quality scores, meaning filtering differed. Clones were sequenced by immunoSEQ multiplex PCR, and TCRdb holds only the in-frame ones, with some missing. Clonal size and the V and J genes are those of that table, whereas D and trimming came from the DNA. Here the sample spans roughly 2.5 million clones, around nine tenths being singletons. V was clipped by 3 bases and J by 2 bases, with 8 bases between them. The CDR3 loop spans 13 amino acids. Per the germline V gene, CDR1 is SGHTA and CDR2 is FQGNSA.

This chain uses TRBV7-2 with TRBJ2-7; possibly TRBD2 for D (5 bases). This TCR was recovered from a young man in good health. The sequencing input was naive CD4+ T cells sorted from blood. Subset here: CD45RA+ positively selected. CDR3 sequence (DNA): TGTGCCAGCAGCTTCGCGGGCACCTACGAGCAGTACTTC. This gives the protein CASSFAGTYEQYF.